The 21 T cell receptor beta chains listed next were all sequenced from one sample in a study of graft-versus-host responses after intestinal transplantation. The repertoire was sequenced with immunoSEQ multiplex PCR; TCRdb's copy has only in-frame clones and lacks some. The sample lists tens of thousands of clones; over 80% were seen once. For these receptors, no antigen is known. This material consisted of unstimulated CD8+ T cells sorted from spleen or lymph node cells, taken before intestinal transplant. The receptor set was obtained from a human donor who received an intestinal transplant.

This chain's CDR3 is CASSQDNLYNEQFF. CDR3 sequence (DNA): TGTGCCAGCAGCCAAGATAATTTGTACAATGAGCAGTTCTTC. The V and J genes are TRBV4-2 and TRBJ2-1; no firm D call. The length of the CDR3 is 14 residues. Trimming shortened V by 0 bases and J by 4 bases, and 7 bases separated the two germline ends. Germline CDR1 reads LGHNA; CDR2 reads YNFKEQ.

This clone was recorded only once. DNA of the CDR3: TGTGCCAGCAGTGAAGCCACTAGCGGGGGGGCCGGGGAGACCCAGTACTTC. This codes for CASSEATSGGAGETQYF. The gene calls are TRBV2 and TRBJ2-5; 13 bases fit TRBD2. CDR1 is SNHLY, CDR2 FYNNEI, per germline. There are 17 residues in the CDR3. V lost 0 bases and J lost 5; bases outside the gene matches: 6. The whole variable domain, remainder taken from reference TRBV2 and TRBJ2-5, is EPEVTQTPSHQVTQMGQEVILRCVPISNHLYFYWYRQILGQKVEFLVSFYNNEISEKSEIFDDQFSVERPDGSNFTLKIRSTKLEDSAMYFCASSEATSGGAGETQYFGPGTRLLVL.

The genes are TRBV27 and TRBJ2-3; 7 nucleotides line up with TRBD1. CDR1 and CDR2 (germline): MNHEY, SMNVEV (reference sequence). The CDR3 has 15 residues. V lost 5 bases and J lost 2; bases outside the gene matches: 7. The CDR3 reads CASSPRTGPTDTQYF. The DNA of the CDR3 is TGTGCCAGCAGTCCCCGGACAGGACCCACAGATACGCAGTATTTT.

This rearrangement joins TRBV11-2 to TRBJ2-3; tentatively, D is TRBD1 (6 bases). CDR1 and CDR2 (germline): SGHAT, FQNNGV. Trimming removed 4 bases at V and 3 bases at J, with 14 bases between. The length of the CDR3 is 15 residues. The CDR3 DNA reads TGTGCCAGCAGCTCAAGACAGGTGGGAACAGATACGCAGTATTTT. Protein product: CASSSRQVGTDTQYF.

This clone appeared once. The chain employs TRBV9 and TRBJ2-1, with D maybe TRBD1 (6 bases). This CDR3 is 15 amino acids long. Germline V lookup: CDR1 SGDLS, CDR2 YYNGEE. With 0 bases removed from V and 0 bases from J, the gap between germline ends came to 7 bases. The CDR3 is CASSVVGGSYNEQFF. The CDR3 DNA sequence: TGTGCCAGCAGCGTAGTAGGGGGCTCCTACAATGAGCAGTTCTTC. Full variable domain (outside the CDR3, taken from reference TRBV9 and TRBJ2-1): DSGVTQTPKHLITATGQRVTLRCSPRSGDLSVYWYQQSLDQGLQFLIQYYNGEERAKGNILERFSAQQFPDLHSELNLSSLELGDSALYFCASSVVGGSYNEQFFGPGTRLTVL.

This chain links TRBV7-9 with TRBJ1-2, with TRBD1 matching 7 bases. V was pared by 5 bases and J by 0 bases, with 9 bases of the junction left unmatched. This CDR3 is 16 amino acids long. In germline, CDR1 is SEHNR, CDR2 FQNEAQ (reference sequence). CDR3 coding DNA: TGTGCCAGCAGCGAATTGACCGGGACAGCTAACTATGGCTACACCTTC. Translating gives CASSELTGTANYGYTF. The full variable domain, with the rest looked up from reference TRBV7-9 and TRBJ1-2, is DTGVSQNPRHKITKRGQNVTFRCDPISEHNRLYWYRQTLGQGPEFLTYFQNEAQLEKSRLLSDRFSAERPKGSFSTLEIQRTEQGDSAMYLCASSELTGTANYGYTFGSGTRLTVV.

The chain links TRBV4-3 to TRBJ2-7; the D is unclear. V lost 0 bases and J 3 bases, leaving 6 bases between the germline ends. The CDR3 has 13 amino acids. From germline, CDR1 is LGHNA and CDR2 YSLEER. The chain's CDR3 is CASSQDLYYEQYF. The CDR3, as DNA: TGCGCCAGCAGCCAAGATTTGTACTACGAGCAGTACTTC.

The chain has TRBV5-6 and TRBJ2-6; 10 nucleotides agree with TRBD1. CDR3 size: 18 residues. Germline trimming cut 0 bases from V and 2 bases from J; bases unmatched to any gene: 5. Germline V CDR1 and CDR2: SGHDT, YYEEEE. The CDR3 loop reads CASSLDETGGAGANVLTF. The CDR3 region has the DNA TGTGCCAGCAGCTTGGATGAGACAGGGGGCGCTGGGGCCAACGTCCTGACTTTC.

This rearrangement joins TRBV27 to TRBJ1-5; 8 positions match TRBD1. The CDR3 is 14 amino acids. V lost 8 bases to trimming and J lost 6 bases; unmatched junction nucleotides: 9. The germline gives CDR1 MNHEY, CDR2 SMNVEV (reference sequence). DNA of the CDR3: TGTGCCAGCTCCGACAGGGGAATGCTTCAGCCCCAGCATTTT. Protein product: CASSDRGMLQPQHF.

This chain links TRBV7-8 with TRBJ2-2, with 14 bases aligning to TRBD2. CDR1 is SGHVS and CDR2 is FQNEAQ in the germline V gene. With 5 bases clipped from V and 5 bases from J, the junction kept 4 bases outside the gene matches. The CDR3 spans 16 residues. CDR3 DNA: TGTGCCAGCAGCCCCCGACTAGCGGGAGGGACCGGGGAGCTGTTTTTT. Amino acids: CASSPRLAGGTGELFF.

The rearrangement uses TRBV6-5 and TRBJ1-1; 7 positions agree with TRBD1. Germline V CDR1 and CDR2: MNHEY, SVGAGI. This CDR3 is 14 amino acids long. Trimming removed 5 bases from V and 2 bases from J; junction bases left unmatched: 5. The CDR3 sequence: CASSVQGTNTEAFF. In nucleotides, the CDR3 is TGTGCCAGCAGTGTACAGGGGACCAACACTGAAGCTTTCTTT.

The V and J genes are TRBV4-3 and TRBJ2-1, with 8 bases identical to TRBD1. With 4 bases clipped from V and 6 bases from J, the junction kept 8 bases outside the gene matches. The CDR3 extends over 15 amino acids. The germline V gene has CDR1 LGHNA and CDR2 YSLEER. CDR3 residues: CASSRSRGPSNEQFF. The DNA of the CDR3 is TGCGCCAGCAGCCGGTCCAGGGGGCCGTCCAATGAGCAGTTCTTC.

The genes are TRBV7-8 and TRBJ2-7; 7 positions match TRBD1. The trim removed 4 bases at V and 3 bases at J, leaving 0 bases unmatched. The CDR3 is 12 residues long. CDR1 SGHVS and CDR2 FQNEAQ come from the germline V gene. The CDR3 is CASSWDSYEQYF. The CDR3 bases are TGTGCCAGCAGCTGGGACAGCTACGAGCAGTACTTC. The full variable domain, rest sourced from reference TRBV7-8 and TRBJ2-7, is GAGVSQSPRYKVAKRGQDVALRCDPISGHVSLFWYQQALGQGPEFLTYFQNEAQLDKSGLPSDRFFAERPEGSVSTLKIQRTQQEDSAVYLCASSWDSYEQYFGPGTRLTVT.

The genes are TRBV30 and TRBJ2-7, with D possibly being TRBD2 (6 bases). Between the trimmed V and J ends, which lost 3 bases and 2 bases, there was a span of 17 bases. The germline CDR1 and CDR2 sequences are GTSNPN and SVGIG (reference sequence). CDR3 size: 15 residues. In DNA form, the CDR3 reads TGTGCCTGGAGCGGCTCCGGGACGGGGGCCTACGAGCAGTACTTC. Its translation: CAWSGSGTGAYEQYF. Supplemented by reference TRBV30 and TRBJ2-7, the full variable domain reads SQTIHQWPATLVQPVGSPLSLECTVEGTSNPNLYWYRQAAGRGLQLLFYSVGIGQISSEVPQNLSASRPQDRQFILSSKKLLLSDSGFYLCAWSGSGTGAYEQYFGPGTRLTVT.

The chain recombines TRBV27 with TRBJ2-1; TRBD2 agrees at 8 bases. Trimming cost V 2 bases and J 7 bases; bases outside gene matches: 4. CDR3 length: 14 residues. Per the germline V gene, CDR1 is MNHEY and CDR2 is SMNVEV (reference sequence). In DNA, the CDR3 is TGTGCCAGCAGTTTAATGACTAGCGATAATGAGCAGTTCTTC. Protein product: CASSLMTSDNEQFF.

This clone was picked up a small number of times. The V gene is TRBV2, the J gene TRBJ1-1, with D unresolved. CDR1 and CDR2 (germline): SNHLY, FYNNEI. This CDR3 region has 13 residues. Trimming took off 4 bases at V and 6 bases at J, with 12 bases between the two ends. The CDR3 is CASSASATPEAFF. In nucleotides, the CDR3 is TGTGCCAGCAGTGCCAGCGCGACCCCTGAAGCTTTCTTT.

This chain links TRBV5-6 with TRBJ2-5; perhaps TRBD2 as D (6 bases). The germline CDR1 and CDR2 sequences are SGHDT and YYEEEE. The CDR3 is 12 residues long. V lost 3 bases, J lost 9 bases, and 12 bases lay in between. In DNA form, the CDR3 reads TGTGCCAGCAGCTGGGCCGCGGGACCCCAGTACTTC. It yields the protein CASSWAAGPQYF.

The CDR3 loop reads CASSQDKLTEAFF. The CDR3 DNA follows: TGCGCCAGCAGCCAAGATAAACTCACTGAAGCTTTCTTT. This chain uses TRBV4-1 with TRBJ1-1; D remains ambiguous. CDR1 is MGHRA and CDR2 is YSYEKL in the germline V gene. The CDR3 has 13 amino acids. Trimming shortened V by 0 bases and J by 4 bases, and 6 bases separated the two germline ends.

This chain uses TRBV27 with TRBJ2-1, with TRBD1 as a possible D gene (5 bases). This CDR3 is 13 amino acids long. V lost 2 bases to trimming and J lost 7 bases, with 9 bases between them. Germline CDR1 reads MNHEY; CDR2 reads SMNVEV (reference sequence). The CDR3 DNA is TGTGCCAGCAGTTTACAGGGTGGGAATGAGCAGTTCTTC. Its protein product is CASSLQGGNEQFF.

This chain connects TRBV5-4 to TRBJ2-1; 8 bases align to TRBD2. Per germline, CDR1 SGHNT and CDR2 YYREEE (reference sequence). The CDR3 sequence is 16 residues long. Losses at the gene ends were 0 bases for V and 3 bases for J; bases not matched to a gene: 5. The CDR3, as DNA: TGTGCCAGCAGCTTGGAAGCGGGAGACCTCTACAATGAGCAGTTCTTC. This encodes CASSLEAGDLYNEQFF. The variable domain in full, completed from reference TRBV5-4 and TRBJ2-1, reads ETGVTQSPTHLIKTRGQQVTLRCSSQSGHNTVSWYQQALGQGPQFIFQYYREEENGRGNFPPRFSGLQFPNYSSELNVNALELDDSALYLCASSLEAGDLYNEQFFGPGTRLTVL.

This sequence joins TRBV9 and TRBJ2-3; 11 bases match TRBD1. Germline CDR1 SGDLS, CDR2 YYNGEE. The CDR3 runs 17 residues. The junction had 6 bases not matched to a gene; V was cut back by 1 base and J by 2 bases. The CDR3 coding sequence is TGTGCCAGCAGCGTATTGGGGACAGGGGGATTCACAGATACGCAGTATTTT. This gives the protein CASSVLGTGGFTDTQYF. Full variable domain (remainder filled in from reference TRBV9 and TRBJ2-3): DSGVTQTPKHLITATGQRVTLRCSPRSGDLSVYWYQQSLDQGLQFLIQYYNGEERAKGNILERFSAQQFPDLHSELNLSSLELGDSALYFCASSVLGTGGFTDTQYFGPGTRLTVL.